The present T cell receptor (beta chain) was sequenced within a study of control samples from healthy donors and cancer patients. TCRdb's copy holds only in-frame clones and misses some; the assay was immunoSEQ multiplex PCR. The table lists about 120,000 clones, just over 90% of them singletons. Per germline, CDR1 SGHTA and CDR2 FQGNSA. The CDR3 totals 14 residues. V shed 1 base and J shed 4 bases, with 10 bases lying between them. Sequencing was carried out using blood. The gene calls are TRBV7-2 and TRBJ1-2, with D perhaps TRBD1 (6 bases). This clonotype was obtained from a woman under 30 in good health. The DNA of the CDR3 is TGTGCCAGCAGCTTAGGACAGGCCTTCTATGGCTACACCTTC. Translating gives CASSLGQAFYGYTF.